The 2 T cell receptor beta chains below come from one sample, sequenced in a study of Tregs in tolerant kidney transplant recipients. Method: immunoSEQ multiplex PCR; TCRdb's copy keeps in-frame clones and lacks some. The repertoire holds 90,000 to 130,000 clones, with 90% as singletons. The sequences come from CD4+ T cells from blood, collected before the transplant. The receptors were sampled from a human donor who received a combined kidney and bone marrow transplant.

V and J are TRBV28 and TRBJ1-2; D may be TRBD1 (6 bases). V was cut by 5 bases and J by 2 bases, with 12 bases left in between. The CDR3 runs to 14 residues. In germline, CDR1 is MDHEN, CDR2 SYDVKM. The CDR3 DNA sequence: TGTGCCAGCAGTCAAGGACAGCAAAACTATGGCTACACCTTC. As protein: CASSQGQQNYGYTF.

V and J are TRBV13 and TRBJ1-3, with 8 bases matching TRBD1. The CDR3 runs to 18 residues. V lost 5 bases and J lost 0; bases outside the gene matches: 12. The germline CDR1 and CDR2 sequences are PRHDT and FYEKMQ (reference sequence). The DNA of the CDR3 is TGTGCCAGCAGCCGAACCTACGCAGGGGGCGGCTCTGGAAACACCATATATTTT. Its translation: CASSRTYAGGGSGNTIYF. Together with reference TRBV13 and TRBJ1-3, the CDR3 gives the full variable domain: AAGVIQSPRHLIKEKRETATLKCYPIPRHDTVYWYQQGPGQDPQFLISFYEKMQSDKGSIPDRFSAQQFSDYHSELNMSSLELGDSALYFCASSRTYAGGGSGNTIYFGEGSWLTVV.